The 29 T cell receptor beta chains reported below all come from one sample, sequenced in a study of beta chain features in type 1 diabetes. Whole-study results and caveats: All four CD4+ subsets from Type 1 diabetes patients carried moderately but significantly shorter TCRB CDR3s.

Reverse transcribing all isolated RNA meant expressed TCRB transcripts were sequenced. Sequencing used immunoSEQ multiplex PCR; TCRdb keeps in-frame clones, though not all of them. The data hold 100,000 to 150,000 clones, with around a sixth observed a single time. No antigen has been assigned to these receptors. Material for sequencing was central memory CD4+ T cells from blood. These receptors were obtained from a young man with type 1 diabetes.

This clone was counted only a few times. This chain uses TRBV5-1 with TRBJ2-1, with a tentative D call TRBD2 (5 bases). The CDR3 sequence is 14 residues long. Germline values: CDR1 SGHRS, CDR2 YFSETQ. V was cut by 1 base and J by 6 bases, with 11 bases left in between. The CDR3, as DNA: TGCGCCAGCAGCTTGTGGGAGTTCGGCAATGAGCAGTTCTTC. Protein sequence: CASSLWEFGNEQFF.

This clone was seen a few times. This chain connects TRBV2 to TRBJ1-2, with TRBD1 as a possible D gene (5 bases). CDR3 length: 14 amino acids. The V end lost 5 bases, the J end lost 2 bases, and 12 bases lay between the germline ends. CDR1 and CDR2 (germline): SNHLY, FYNNEI. The CDR3 sequence is CASSSDSVNYGYTF. In nucleotides, the CDR3 is TGTGCCAGCAGTTCTGACAGTGTGAACTATGGCTACACCTTC. Complete variable domain (other parts from reference TRBV2 and TRBJ1-2): EPEVTQTPSHQVTQMGQEVILRCVPISNHLYFYWYRQILGQKVEFLVSFYNNEISEKSEIFDDQFSVERPDGSNFTLKIRSTKLEDSAMYFCASSSDSVNYGYTFGSGTRLTVV.

This clone was seen a few times. The rearrangement links TRBV29-1 to TRBJ1-4; D may be TRBD1 (5 bases). CDR3 length: 13 residues. Trimming removed 4 bases from V and 5 bases from J, with 11 bases in between. CDR1 is SQVTM, CDR2 ANQGSEA, per germline. The CDR3 nucleotides are TGCAGCGTTGCGGCAGGGTGGAATGAAAAACTGTTTTTT. This encodes CSVAAGWNEKLFF.

J is TRBJ1-1 and V is TRBV29-1; D might be TRBD1 (6 bases). The CDR3 is made up of 14 amino acids. CDR1 and CDR2 from the germline V gene are SQVTM and ANQGSEA. V lost 3 bases to trimming and J lost 6 bases, with 17 bases between them. The CDR3 sequence is CSVEAGHSEAEAFF. In nucleotides, the CDR3 is TGCAGCGTTGAGGCGGGACATTCCGAGGCTGAAGCTTTCTTT.

The chain employs TRBV4-1 and TRBJ1-1; D is uncertain. The CDR3 totals 13 residues. The V end lost 4 bases, the J end lost 6 bases, and 12 bases lay between the germline ends. In germline, CDR1 is MGHRA, CDR2 YSYEKL. This chain's CDR3 is CASSPNPSSEAFF. The CDR3, as DNA: TGCGCCAGCAGCCCAAACCCATCGTCTGAAGCTTTCTTT.

This clone was picked up a small number of times. The chain joins TRBV7-8 to TRBJ2-7; possibly TRBD2 for D (6 bases). Germline lookup yields CDR1 SGHVS and CDR2 FQNEAQ. Deletions cut 4 bases from V and 4 bases from J, with 14 bases between. There are 14 residues in the CDR3. This chain's CDR3 is CASSSFKGLYEQYF. For the CDR3, the DNA is TGTGCCAGCAGCTCCTTTAAGGGACTTTACGAGCAGTACTTC.

The J gene is TRBJ1-2, the V gene TRBV29-1, with TRBD1 as a possible D gene (6 bases). Trimming pared 0 bases from V and 4 bases from J, leaving 12 bases between. The length of the CDR3 is 14 residues. Germline CDR1 reads SQVTM; CDR2 reads ANQGSEA. The CDR3 loop is CSVEDPQGIYGYTF. For the CDR3, the DNA is TGCAGCGTTGAAGACCCACAGGGAATCTATGGCTACACCTTC.

CDR3 DNA: TGTGCCAGCAGCTTACAGGGAACCCAAGAGACCCAGTACTTC. Encoded protein: CASSLQGTQETQYF. The V call is TRBV5-4, the J call TRBJ2-5; possibly TRBD1 for D (6 bases). The ends were cut back, 2 bases at V and 1 base at J, with 9 bases in the middle. Germline V lookup: CDR1 SGHNT, CDR2 YYREEE (reference sequence). The CDR3 is 14 amino acids.

The chain carries TRBV9 and TRBJ2-7, with D possibly called TRBD1 or TRBD2 (6 bases each). Germline CDR1 and CDR2: SGDLS and YYNGEE. Trimming removed 0 bases at V and 2 bases at J, with 12 bases between. The CDR3 is made up of 15 amino acids. CDR3 nucleotides: TGTGCCAGCAGCGTAGGGGTAGGGGGGACCTACGAGCAGTACTTC. The encoded protein is CASSVGVGGTYEQYF.

This clone was seen only a few times. The rearrangement joins TRBV11-1 to TRBJ1-1; D is uncertain. V shed 7 bases and J shed 2 bases, with 11 bases lying between them. The length of the CDR3 is 13 residues. Germline CDR1 and CDR2: SGHAT and FQDESV (reference sequence). DNA of the CDR3: TGTGCCAGCACTAAGAACGTAAACACTGAAGCTTTCTTT. Translated: CASTKNVNTEAFF.

V is TRBV4-1 and J is TRBJ1-4; D is uncertain. The ends were cut back, 0 bases at V and 8 bases at J, with 10 bases in the middle. The CDR3 runs to 14 residues. Per the germline V gene, CDR1 is MGHRA and CDR2 is YSYEKL. CDR3 coding DNA: TGCGCCAGCAGCCAAGAGCGACACTACGAAAAACTGTTTTTT. Translating gives CASSQERHYEKLFF.

Details on this clone: A far more abundant clone sits one base away, making this likely a read error. The chain employs TRBV29-1 and TRBJ2-1; TRBD2 agrees at 9 bases. Germline-derived CDR1 and CDR2 are SQVTM and ANQGSEA. The CDR3 consists of 16 residues. V lost 7 bases, J lost 2 bases, and 12 bases stayed unmatched. The CDR3 here is CSAIGERGVTYNEQFF. The CDR3 DNA sequence: TGCAGCGCGATCGGCGAGCGGGGGGTGACCTACAATGAGCAGTTCTTC.

This clone was observed a few times. The same CDR3 also results from other DNA sequences found in this sample. The chain joins TRBV30 to TRBJ1-2; unclear D gene. The germline CDR1 and CDR2 sequences are GTSNPN and SVGIG (reference sequence). V was trimmed by 3 bases and J by 4 bases, leaving 12 bases between them. This CDR3 has 13 amino acids. The CDR3 DNA reads TGTGCCTGGAGAGGGCAAACGAGCTATGGCTACACCTTC. Its translation is CAWRGQTSYGYTF.

This chain connects TRBV27 to TRBJ1-1; 9 bases align to TRBD1. The V gene end was trimmed by 3 bases and the J gene end by 9 bases; junction bases not matched to a gene: 5. The CDR3 sequence is 13 residues long. Germline V gives CDR1 MNHEY, CDR2 SMNVEV (reference sequence). The CDR3 sequence is CASSFPDRGKAFF. The CDR3 DNA sequence: TGTGCCAGCAGTTTTCCGGACAGGGGAAAAGCTTTCTTT.

The V and J genes are TRBV7-2 and TRBJ2-6; D ambiguous. V gave up 0 bases and J gave up 0 bases, with 9 bases separating them. CDR3 length: 17 amino acids. CDR1 is SGHTA and CDR2 is FQGNSA in the germline V gene. CDR3 sequence: CASSLAAAGSGANVLTF. The CDR3 region has the DNA TGTGCCAGCAGCTTAGCCGCAGCAGGCTCTGGGGCCAACGTCCTGACTTTC.

This clone has just a few counts. V usage is TRBV4-3 and J usage is TRBJ1-3; D is possibly TRBD1 (6 bases). V lost 2 bases and J 0 bases, leaving 14 bases between the germline ends. The CDR3 runs 17 residues. In germline, CDR1 is LGHNA, CDR2 YSLEER. CDR3 residues: CASSQHIQGGSGNTIYF. In DNA, the CDR3 is TGCGCCAGCAGCCAACATATACAGGGCGGCTCTGGAAACACCATATATTTT.

The chain is built from TRBV6-5 and TRBJ1-5; unclear D gene. V was cut by 6 bases and J by 7 bases, with 16 bases left in between. Per germline, CDR1 MNHEY and CDR2 SVGAGI. This CDR3 is built from 14 residues. This CDR3 is CASSYTDRGQPQHF. In DNA, the CDR3 is TGTGCCAGCAGCTACACGGATAGAGGGCAGCCCCAGCATTTT.

This clone was observed a handful of times. The chain has TRBV21-1 and TRBJ2-1; the table's D call of TRBD2 was not tested on the DNA. TRBV21-1 is a listed pseudogene. The CDR3 length is 15 residues. CDR3 loop: CASSNRREGPDEQFF. CDR3 DNA sequence: TGTGCCAGCAGCAACCGGCGGGAGGGCCCGGATGAGCAGTTCTTC.

V and J are TRBV7-9 and TRBJ1-4, with unresolved D. CDR1 SEHNR and CDR2 FQNEAQ come from the germline V gene (reference sequence). Trimming shortened V by 5 bases and J by 0 bases, and 10 bases separated the two germline ends. The CDR3 consists of 15 residues. The DNA of the CDR3 is TGTGCCAGCAGCCAGCAGAGATCAACTAATGAAAAACTGTTTTTT. Its protein is CASSQQRSTNEKLFF.

The V gene is TRBV5-4, the J gene TRBJ2-1; 7 bases fit TRBD1. In germline, CDR1 is SGHNT, CDR2 YYREEE (reference sequence). J lost 6 bases, V lost 4 bases, and 13 bases had no gene match. This CDR3 has 16 amino acids. The CDR3 here is CASSPAPTGRPNEQFF. DNA of the CDR3: TGTGCCAGCAGCCCGGCTCCGACAGGGCGTCCCAATGAGCAGTTCTTC. Complete variable domain (other parts from reference TRBV5-4 and TRBJ2-1): ETGVTQSPTHLIKTRGQQVTLRCSSQSGHNTVSWYQQALGQGPQFIFQYYREEENGRGNFPPRFSGLQFPNYSSELNVNALELDDSALYLCASSPAPTGRPNEQFFGPGTRLTVL.

This sequence joins TRBV7-6 and TRBJ1-1, with D tentatively TRBD1 (5 bases). The germline CDR1 and CDR2 sequences are SGHVS and FNYEAQ. Trimming took 1 base from V and 1 from J, leaving 13 bases between them. The CDR3 length is 16 residues. The CDR3 coding sequence is TGTGCCAGCAGCTTAGGTTCAGGGTGGGGGAACACTGAAGCTTTCTTT. Translating it yields CASSLGSGWGNTEAFF. Variable domain in full (rest from reference TRBV7-6 and TRBJ1-1): GAGVSQSPRYKVTKRGQDVALRCDPISGHVSLYWYRQALGQGPEFLTYFNYEAQQDKSGLPNDRFSAERPEGSISTLTIQRTEQRDSAMYRCASSLGSGWGNTEAFFGQGTRLTVV.

Ten or more counts support this clone. The chain links TRBV28 to TRBJ2-7; D gene uncertain. The CDR3 length is 12 residues. Germline CDR1 MDHEN, CDR2 SYDVKM. V lost 6 bases, J lost 3 bases, and 9 bases lay in between. The chain's CDR3 is CASSLEDYEQYF. CDR3 nucleotides: TGTGCCAGCAGCCTGGAAGACTACGAGCAGTACTTC.

This clone appeared a few times. The CDR3 sequence: CSAANTDTQYF. DNA for the CDR3: TGCAGTGCCGCAAACACAGATACGCAGTATTTT. The chain carries TRBV20-1 and TRBJ2-3, with D unresolved. CDR1 is DFQATT and CDR2 is SNEGSKA in the germline V gene (reference sequence). The V end lost 6 bases, the J end lost 2 bases, and 6 bases lay between the germline ends. This CDR3 is 11 amino acids long.

This sequence joins TRBV7-3 and TRBJ2-3; D possibly corresponds to TRBD2 (5 bases). Per the germline V gene, CDR1 is SGHTA and CDR2 is FQGTGA. V gave up 1 base and J gave up 6 bases, with 8 bases separating them. The CDR3 is made up of 13 amino acids. The CDR3 sequence: CASSLSQRDTQYF. The CDR3 nucleotides read TGTGCCAGCAGCTTAAGCCAGCGGGATACGCAGTATTTT.

The chain couples TRBV2 to TRBJ1-2; 7 nucleotides align to TRBD1. V dropped 6 bases and J dropped 1; count of bases not matched to a gene: 2. CDR3 size: 13 residues. CDR1 and CDR2 (germline): SNHLY, FYNNEI. This CDR3 reads CASRRDSNYGYTF. In nucleotides, the CDR3 is TGTGCCAGCAGGAGGGACAGTAACTATGGCTACACCTTC. Full variable domain (missing parts from reference TRBV2 and TRBJ1-2): EPEVTQTPSHQVTQMGQEVILRCVPISNHLYFYWYRQILGQKVEFLVSFYNNEISEKSEIFDDQFSVERPDGSNFTLKIRSTKLEDSAMYFCASRRDSNYGYTFGSGTRLTVV.

The chain uses TRBV7-2 and TRBJ1-2; D unclear. This CDR3 contains 15 residues. Trimming removed 5 bases at V and 0 bases at J, with 13 bases between. Germline CDR1 SGHTA, CDR2 FQGNSA. The CDR3 is CASSPRRFTNYGYTF. DNA of the CDR3: TGTGCCAGCAGCCCCCGACGGTTTACTAACTATGGCTACACCTTC.

The chain carries TRBV19 and TRBJ1-1, with TRBD1 identical over 10 bases. CDR3 size: 17 residues. The germline V gene has CDR1 LNHDA and CDR2 SQIVND (reference sequence). The junction had 10 bases not matched to a gene; V was cut back by 5 bases and J by 1 base. CDR3: CASSDLGTGARNTEAFF. The CDR3 DNA reads TGTGCCAGTAGTGATCTGGGGACAGGGGCCCGGAACACTGAAGCTTTCTTT.

The chain couples TRBV10-2 to TRBJ2-7, with D possibly matching TRBD1 (5 bases). The CDR3 loop spans 13 amino acids. Germline V CDR1 and CDR2: WSHSY, SAAADI. V lost 3 bases and J 6 bases, leaving 12 bases between the germline ends. CDR3 region: CASSDSRASEQYF. The CDR3 nucleotides read TGCGCCAGCAGTGATTCCAGGGCATCCGAGCAGTACTTC.

In its sample, this clone was seen once. This chain uses TRBV5-4 with TRBJ2-5; D gene uncertain. Deletions cut 4 bases from V and 5 bases from J, with 15 bases between. Germline CDR1 SGHNT, CDR2 YYREEE (reference sequence). The CDR3 runs to 14 residues. CDR3 in amino acids: CASSQRNQEETQYF. Written as DNA, the CDR3 is TGTGCCAGCAGCCAGCGCAACCAGGAGGAGACCCAGTACTTC.